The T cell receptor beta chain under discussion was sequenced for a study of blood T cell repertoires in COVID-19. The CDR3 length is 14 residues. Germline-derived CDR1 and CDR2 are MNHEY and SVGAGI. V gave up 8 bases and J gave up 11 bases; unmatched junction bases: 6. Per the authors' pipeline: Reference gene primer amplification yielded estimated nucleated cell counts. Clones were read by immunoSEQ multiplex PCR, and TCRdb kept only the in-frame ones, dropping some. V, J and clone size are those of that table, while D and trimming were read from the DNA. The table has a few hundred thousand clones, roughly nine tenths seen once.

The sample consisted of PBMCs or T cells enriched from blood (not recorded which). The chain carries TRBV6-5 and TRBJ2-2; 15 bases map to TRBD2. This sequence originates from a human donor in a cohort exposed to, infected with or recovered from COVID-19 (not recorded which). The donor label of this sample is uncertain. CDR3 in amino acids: CASGTSGGSEELFF. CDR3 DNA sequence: TGTGCCAGCGGGACTAGCGGGGGGTCCGAAGAGCTGTTTTTT.